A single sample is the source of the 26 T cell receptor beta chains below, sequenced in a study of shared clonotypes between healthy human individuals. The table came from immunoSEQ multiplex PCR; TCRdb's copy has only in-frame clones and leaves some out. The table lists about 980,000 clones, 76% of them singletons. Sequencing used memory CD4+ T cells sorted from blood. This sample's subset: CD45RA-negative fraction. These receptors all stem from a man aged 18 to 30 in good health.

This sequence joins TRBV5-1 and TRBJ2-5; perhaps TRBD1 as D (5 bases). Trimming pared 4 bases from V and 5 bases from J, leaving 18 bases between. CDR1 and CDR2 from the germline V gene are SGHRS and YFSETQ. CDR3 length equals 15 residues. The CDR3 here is CASSQTQAKGETQYF. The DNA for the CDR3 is TGCGCCAGCAGCCAGACGCAAGCCAAGGGGGAGACCCAGTACTTC.

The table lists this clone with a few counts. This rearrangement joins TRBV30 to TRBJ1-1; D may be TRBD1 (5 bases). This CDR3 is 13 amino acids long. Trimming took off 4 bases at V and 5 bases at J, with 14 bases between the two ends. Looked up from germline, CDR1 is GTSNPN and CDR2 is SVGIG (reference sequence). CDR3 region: CAWNHGARTEAFF. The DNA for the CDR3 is TGTGCCTGGAACCATGGGGCGAGGACTGAAGCTTTCTTT.

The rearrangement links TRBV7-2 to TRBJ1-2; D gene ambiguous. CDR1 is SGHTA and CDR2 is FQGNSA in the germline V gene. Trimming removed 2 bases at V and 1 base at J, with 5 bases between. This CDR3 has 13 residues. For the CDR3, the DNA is TGTGCCAGCAGCTTATCCGATAACTATGGCTACACCTTC. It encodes CASSLSDNYGYTF.

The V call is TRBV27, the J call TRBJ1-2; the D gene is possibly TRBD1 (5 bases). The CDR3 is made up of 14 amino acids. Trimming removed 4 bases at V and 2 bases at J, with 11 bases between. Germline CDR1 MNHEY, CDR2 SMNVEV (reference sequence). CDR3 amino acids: CASSSWGQNYGYTF. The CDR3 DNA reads TGTGCCAGCAGTTCCTGGGGCCAAAACTATGGCTACACCTTC.

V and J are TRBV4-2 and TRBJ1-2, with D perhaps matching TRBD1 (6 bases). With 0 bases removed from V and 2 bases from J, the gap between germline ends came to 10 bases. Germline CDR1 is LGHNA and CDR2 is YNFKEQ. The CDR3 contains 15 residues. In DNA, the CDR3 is TGTGCCAGCAGCCAAGACGACAGGAGAAACTATGGCTACACCTTC. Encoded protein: CASSQDDRRNYGYTF.

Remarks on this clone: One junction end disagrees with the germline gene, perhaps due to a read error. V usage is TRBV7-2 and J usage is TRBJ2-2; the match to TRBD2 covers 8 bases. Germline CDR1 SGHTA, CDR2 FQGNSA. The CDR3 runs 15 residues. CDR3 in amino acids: CASSRLSGNAGELFF. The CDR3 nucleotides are TGTGCCAGCAGCCGTCTTAGCGGGAACGCCGGGGAGCTGTTTTTT.

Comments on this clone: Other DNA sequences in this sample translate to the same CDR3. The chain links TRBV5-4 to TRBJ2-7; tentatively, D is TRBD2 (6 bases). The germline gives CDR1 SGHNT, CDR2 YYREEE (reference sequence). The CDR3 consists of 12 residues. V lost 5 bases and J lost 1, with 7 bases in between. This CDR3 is CASSRESYEQYF. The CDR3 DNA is TGTGCCAGCAGTCGGGAGTCCTACGAGCAGTACTTC.

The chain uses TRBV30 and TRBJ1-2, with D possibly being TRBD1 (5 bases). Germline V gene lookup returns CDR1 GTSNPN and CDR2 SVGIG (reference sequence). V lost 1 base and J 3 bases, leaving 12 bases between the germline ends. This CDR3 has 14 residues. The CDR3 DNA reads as TGTGCCTGGAGTGGAGGGGTAGAGGACTATGGCTACACCTTC. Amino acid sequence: CAWSGGVEDYGYTF.

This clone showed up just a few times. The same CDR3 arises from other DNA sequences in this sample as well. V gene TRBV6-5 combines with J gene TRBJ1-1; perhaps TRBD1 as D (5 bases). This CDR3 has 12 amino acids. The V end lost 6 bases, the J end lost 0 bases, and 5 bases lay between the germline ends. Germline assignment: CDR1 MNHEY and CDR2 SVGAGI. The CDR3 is CASRTVNTEAFF. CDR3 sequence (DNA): TGTGCCAGCAGGACAGTGAACACTGAAGCTTTCTTT.

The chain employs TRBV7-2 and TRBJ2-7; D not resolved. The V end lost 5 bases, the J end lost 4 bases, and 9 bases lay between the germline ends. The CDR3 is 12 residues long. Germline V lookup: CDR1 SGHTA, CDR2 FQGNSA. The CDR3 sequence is CASSPFIYEQYF. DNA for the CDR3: TGTGCCAGCAGCCCCTTTATTTACGAGCAGTACTTC.

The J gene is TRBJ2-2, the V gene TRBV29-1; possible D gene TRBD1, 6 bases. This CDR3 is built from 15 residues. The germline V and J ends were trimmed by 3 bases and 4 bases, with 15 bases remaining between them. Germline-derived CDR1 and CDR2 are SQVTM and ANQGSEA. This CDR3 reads CSVDLGAGSTGELFF. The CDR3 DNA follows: TGCAGCGTTGACTTGGGGGCAGGTAGCACCGGGGAGCTGTTTTTT.

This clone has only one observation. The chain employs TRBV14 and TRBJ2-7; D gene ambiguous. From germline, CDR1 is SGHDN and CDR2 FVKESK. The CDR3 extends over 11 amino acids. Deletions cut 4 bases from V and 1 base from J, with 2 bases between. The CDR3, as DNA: TGTGCCAGCAGCCGGTCCTACGAGCAGTACTTC. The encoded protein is CASSRSYEQYF.

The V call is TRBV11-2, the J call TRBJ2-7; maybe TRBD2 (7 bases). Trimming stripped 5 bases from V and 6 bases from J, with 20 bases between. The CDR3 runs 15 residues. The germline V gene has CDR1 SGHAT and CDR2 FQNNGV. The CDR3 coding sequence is TGTGCCAGCAGCCATGGGTCTGGGGGGGCAAGCGAGCAGTACTTC. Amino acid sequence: CASSHGSGGASEQYF.

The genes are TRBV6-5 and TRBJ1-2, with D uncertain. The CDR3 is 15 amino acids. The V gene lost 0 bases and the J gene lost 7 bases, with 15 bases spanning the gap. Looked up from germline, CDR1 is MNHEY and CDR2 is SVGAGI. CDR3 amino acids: CASSYSSGGKAGYTF. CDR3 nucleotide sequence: TGTGCCAGCAGTTACTCGAGCGGCGGAAAGGCTGGCTACACCTTC.

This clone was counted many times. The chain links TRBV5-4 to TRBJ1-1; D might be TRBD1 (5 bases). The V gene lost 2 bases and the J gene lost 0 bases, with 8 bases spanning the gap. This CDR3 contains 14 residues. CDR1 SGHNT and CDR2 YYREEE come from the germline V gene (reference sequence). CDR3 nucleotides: TGTGCCAGCAGCTTCCAGGGCTTGAACACTGAAGCTTTCTTT. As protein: CASSFQGLNTEAFF.

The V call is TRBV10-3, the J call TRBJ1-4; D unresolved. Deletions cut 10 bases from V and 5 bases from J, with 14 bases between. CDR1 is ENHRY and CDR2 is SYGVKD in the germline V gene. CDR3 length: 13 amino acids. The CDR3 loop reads CATARDGNEKLFF. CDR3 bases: TGTGCCACCGCGAGGGATGGGAATGAAAAACTGTTTTTT.

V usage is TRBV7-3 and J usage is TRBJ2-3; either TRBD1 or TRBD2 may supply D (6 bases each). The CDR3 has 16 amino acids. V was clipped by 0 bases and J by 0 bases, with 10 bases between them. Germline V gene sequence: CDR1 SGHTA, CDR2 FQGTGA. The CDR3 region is CASSLTGGLSTDTQYF. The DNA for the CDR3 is TGTGCCAGCAGCTTAACAGGGGGACTGAGCACAGATACGCAGTATTTT.

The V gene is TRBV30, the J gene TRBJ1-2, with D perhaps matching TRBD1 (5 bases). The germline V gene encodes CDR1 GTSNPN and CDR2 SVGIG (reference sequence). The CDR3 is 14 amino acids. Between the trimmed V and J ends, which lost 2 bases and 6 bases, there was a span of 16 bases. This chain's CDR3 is CAWSTRVTGHGYTF. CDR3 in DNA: TGTGCCTGGAGTACGAGGGTAACAGGCCATGGCTACACCTTC. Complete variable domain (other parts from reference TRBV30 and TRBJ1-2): SQTIHQWPATLVQPVGSPLSLECTVEGTSNPNLYWYRQAAGRGLQLLFYSVGIGQISSEVPQNLSASRPQDRQFILSSKKLLLSDSGFYLCAWSTRVTGHGYTFGSGTRLTVV.

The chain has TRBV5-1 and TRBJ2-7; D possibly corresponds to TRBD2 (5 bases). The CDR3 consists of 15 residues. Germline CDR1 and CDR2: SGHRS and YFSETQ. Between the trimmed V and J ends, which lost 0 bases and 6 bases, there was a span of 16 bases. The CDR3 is CASSLGLPGTTEQYF. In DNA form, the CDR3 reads TGCGCCAGCAGCTTGGGACTCCCGGGAACTACCGAGCAGTACTTC.

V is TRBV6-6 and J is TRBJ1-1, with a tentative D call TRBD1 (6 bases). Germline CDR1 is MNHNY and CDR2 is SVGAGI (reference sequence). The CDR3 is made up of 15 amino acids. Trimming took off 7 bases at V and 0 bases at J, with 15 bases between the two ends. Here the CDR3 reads CASTDGGGLNTEAFF. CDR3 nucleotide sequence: TGTGCCAGCACCGACGGGGGCGGATTGAACACTGAAGCTTTCTTT.

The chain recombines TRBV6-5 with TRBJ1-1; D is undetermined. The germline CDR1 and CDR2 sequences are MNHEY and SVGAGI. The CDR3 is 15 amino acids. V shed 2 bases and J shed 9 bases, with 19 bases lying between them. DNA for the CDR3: TGTGCCAGCAGTTACGTGGCCAGGTCCTCATCGCAAGCTTTCTTT. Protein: CASSYVARSSSQAFF.

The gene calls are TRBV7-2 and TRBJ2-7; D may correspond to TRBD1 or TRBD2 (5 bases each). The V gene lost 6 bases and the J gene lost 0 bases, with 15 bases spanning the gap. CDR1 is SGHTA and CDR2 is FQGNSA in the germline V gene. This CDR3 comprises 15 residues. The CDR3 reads CASRDGDVFSYEQYF. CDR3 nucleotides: TGTGCCAGCAGGGATGGGGACGTCTTCTCCTACGAGCAGTACTTC. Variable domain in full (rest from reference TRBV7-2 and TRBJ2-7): GAGVSQSPSNKVTEKGKDVELRCDPISGHTALYWYRQSLGQGLEFLIYFQGNSAPDKSGLPSDRFSAERTGGSVSTLTIQRTQQEDSAVYLCASRDGDVFSYEQYFGPGTRLTVT.

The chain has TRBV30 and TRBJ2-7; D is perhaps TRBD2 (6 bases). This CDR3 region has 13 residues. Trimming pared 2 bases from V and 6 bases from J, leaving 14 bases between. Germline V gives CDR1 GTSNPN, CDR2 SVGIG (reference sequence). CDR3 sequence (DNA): TGTGCCTGGAGTACAACAGGAGGGAGCGAGCAGTACTTC. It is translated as CAWSTTGGSEQYF. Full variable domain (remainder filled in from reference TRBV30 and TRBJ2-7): SQTIHQWPATLVQPVGSPLSLECTVEGTSNPNLYWYRQAAGRGLQLLFYSVGIGQISSEVPQNLSASRPQDRQFILSSKKLLLSDSGFYLCAWSTTGGSEQYFGPGTRLTVT.

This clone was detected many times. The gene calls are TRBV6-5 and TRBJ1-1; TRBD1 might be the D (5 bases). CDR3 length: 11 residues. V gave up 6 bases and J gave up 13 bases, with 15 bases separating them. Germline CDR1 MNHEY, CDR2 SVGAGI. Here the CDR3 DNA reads TGTGCCAGCAGATCCGACGCCAGGGATTTCTTT. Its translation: CASRSDARDFF.

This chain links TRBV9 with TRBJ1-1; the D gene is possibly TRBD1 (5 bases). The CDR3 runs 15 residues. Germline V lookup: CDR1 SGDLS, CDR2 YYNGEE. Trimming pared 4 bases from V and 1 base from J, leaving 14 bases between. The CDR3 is CASSPRGPQNTEAFF. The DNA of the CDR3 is TGTGCCAGCAGCCCCCGGGGCCCTCAGAACACTGAAGCTTTCTTT. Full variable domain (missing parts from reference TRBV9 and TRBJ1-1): DSGVTQTPKHLITATGQRVTLRCSPRSGDLSVYWYQQSLDQGLQFLIQYYNGEERAKGNILERFSAQQFPDLHSELNLSSLELGDSALYFCASSPRGPQNTEAFFGQGTRLTVV.

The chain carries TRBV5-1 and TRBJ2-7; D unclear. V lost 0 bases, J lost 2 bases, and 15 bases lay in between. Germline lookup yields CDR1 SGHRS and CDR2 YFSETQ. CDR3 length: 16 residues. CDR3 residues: CASSLASGLPAYEQYF. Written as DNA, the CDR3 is TGCGCCAGCAGCTTGGCCTCCGGCCTACCGGCCTACGAGCAGTACTTC.